A selection of T cell receptor beta chains follows, all from one sample in a study of blood T cell repertoires in COVID-19. Libraries were prepared by immunoSEQ multiplex PCR; TCRdb keeps only in-frame clonotypes and omits some of them. The sample records around 200,000 clones, around nine tenths being singletons. Sequenced input: peripheral blood. The source of these receptors is a man between 65 and 85 years old with acute or convalescent COVID-19. Both conserved end residues are part of each CDR3. The order of the fields is D gene, J gene, V gene, clone size, CDR3 DNA, CDR3 protein. A D gene is named only where the DNA matches it firmly. Rows may omit the clone size; those that give it use once, few, many or a size class.

d_call: -; j_call: TRBJ2-3; v_call: TRBV14; clone_size: -; cdr3_nt: TGTGCCAGCAGCCACTTCAGGGGGACTGGCACAGATACGCAGTATTTT; cdr3_aa: CASSHFRGTGTDTQYF
d_call: -; j_call: TRBJ1-6; v_call: TRBV7-2; clone_size: -; cdr3_nt: TGTGTCGTCAGCAGGCAGGAAGGTTCACCCCTCCACTTT; cdr3_aa: CVVSRQEGSPLHF
d_call: -; j_call: TRBJ2-3; v_call: TRBV29-1; clone_size: -; cdr3_nt: TGCAGCGAGAAGGCGGGACTCTACACAGATACGCAGTATTTT; cdr3_aa: CSEKAGLYTDTQYF
d_call: -; j_call: TRBJ1-6; v_call: TRBV10-2; clone_size: once; cdr3_nt: TGCGCCAGCAGTGAACAGGAGGAGGGACGTTCACCCCTCCACTTT; cdr3_aa: CASSEQEEGRSPLHF
d_call: -; j_call: TRBJ2-3; v_call: TRBV5-5; clone_size: -; cdr3_nt: TGTGCCAGCAGCTTGGGGCAGGGAGGAGTATCAGATACGCAGTATTTT; cdr3_aa: CASSLGQGGVSDTQYF
d_call: -; j_call: TRBJ2-7; v_call: TRBV28; clone_size: -; cdr3_nt: TGTGCCAGCCCTATCTACGAGCAGTACTTC; cdr3_aa: CASPIYEQYF
d_call: -; j_call: TRBJ1-2; v_call: TRBV4-3; clone_size: once; cdr3_nt: TGCGCCAGCAGCCAAGACAGGGGTGGCTACACCTTC; cdr3_aa: CASSQDRGGYTF
d_call: -; j_call: TRBJ2-7; v_call: TRBV29-1; clone_size: -; cdr3_nt: TGCAGCGTTGCGGTAAGGGCAGGGTACGAGCAGTACTTC; cdr3_aa: CSVAVRAGYEQYF
d_call: -; j_call: TRBJ2-7; v_call: TRBV20-1; clone_size: -; cdr3_nt: TGCAGTGGGGGTCAGGGTGGCGAGCAGTACTTC; cdr3_aa: CSGGQGGEQYF
d_call: TRBD2; j_call: TRBJ2-7; v_call: TRBV4-1; clone_size: -; cdr3_nt: TGCGCCAGCAGCCAAGGACTAGCGGGAGTCAGCACCTACGAGCAGTACTTC; cdr3_aa: CASSQGLAGVSTYEQYF
d_call: TRBD2; j_call: TRBJ2-1; v_call: TRBV6-1; clone_size: -; cdr3_nt: TGTGCCAGCAGTGAATTGGCGGGGGGCTACAATGAGCAGTTCTTC; cdr3_aa: CASSELAGGYNEQFF
d_call: -; j_call: TRBJ2-7; v_call: TRBV29-1; clone_size: -; cdr3_nt: TGCAGCGTTGATGGCAGGGCAAACGAGCAGTACTTC; cdr3_aa: CSVDGRANEQYF
d_call: -; j_call: TRBJ2-3; v_call: TRBV4-3; clone_size: -; cdr3_nt: TGCGCCAGCAGCCAAGGGATGGGCTCCACAGATACGCAGTATTTT; cdr3_aa: CASSQGMGSTDTQYF
d_call: -; j_call: TRBJ1-4; v_call: TRBV5-1; clone_size: -; cdr3_nt: TGCGCCAGCAGCCCCCCGGGACTCGGTGGAAATGAAAAACTGTTTTTT; cdr3_aa: CASSPPGLGGNEKLFF
d_call: -; j_call: TRBJ1-1; v_call: TRBV19; clone_size: -; cdr3_nt: TGTGCCAGTAGTGTGAGGCTAGGTGAAGCTTTCTTT; cdr3_aa: CASSVRLGEAFF
d_call: TRBD2; j_call: TRBJ2-6; v_call: TRBV6-5; clone_size: -; cdr3_nt: TGTGCCAGAGGACGTAGCGGGACTGGGGCCAACGTCCTGACTTTC; cdr3_aa: CARGRSGTGANVLTF
d_call: -; j_call: TRBJ2-6; v_call: TRBV19; clone_size: -; cdr3_nt: TGTGCCAGTAGTAGGCCTGGGGCCAACGTCCTGACTTTC; cdr3_aa: CASSRPGANVLTF
d_call: TRBD1; j_call: TRBJ2-5; v_call: TRBV5-1; clone_size: once; cdr3_nt: TGCGCCAGCAGCTGGACGGGACAGGGGATCCAAGAGACCCAGTACTTC; cdr3_aa: CASSWTGQGIQETQYF
d_call: -; j_call: TRBJ2-6; v_call: TRBV28; clone_size: many; cdr3_nt: TGTGCCAGCAGTTTAGGCACCTCTGGGGCCAACGTCCTGACTTTC; cdr3_aa: CASSLGTSGANVLTF
d_call: -; j_call: TRBJ2-7; v_call: TRBV4-3; clone_size: -; cdr3_nt: TGCGCCAGCAGCCAACGCCGGGACTACGAGCAGTACTTC; cdr3_aa: CASSQRRDYEQYF
d_call: TRBD1; j_call: TRBJ2-1; v_call: TRBV19; clone_size: -; cdr3_nt: TGTGCCAGTAGTATGTCCGGGACAGGGATCGATGAGCAGTTCTTC; cdr3_aa: CASSMSGTGIDEQFF
d_call: TRBD1; j_call: TRBJ2-2; v_call: TRBV7-9; clone_size: -; cdr3_nt: TGTGCCAGCAGCTTGCCGCCAGGGGGCTTTGATACCGGGGAGCTGTTTTTT; cdr3_aa: CASSLPPGGFDTGELFF
d_call: TRBD1; j_call: TRBJ1-4; v_call: TRBV5-1; clone_size: -; cdr3_nt: TGCGCCAGCAGCTTGGTCGCCCCCGGGACAGGGCCAGACGGTGAAAAACTGTTTTTT; cdr3_aa: CASSLVAPGTGPDGEKLFF
d_call: TRBD2; j_call: TRBJ2-7; v_call: TRBV4-1; clone_size: -; cdr3_nt: TGCGCCAGCAGCCAACCCACCCGGACTAGCGGGGACCCCTACGAGCAGTACTTC; cdr3_aa: CASSQPTRTSGDPYEQYF
d_call: TRBD1; j_call: TRBJ2-7; v_call: TRBV27; clone_size: -; cdr3_nt: TGTGCCAGCAGTCACGACAGGGGCGGCGAGCAGTACTTC; cdr3_aa: CASSHDRGGEQYF
d_call: -; j_call: TRBJ2-7; v_call: TRBV28; clone_size: -; cdr3_nt: TGTGCCAGCAGTTTAAAACAATATTACGAGCAGTACTTC; cdr3_aa: CASSLKQYYEQYF
d_call: -; j_call: TRBJ2-2; v_call: TRBV6-2/TRBV6-3; clone_size: -; cdr3_nt: TGTGCCAGCAGTCTCAGGGTCGGGGAGCTGTTTTTT; cdr3_aa: CASSLRVGELFF
d_call: TRBD1; j_call: TRBJ2-7; v_call: TRBV12-3/TRBV12-4; clone_size: -; cdr3_nt: TGTGCCAGCAGTTTCGGGACAGCCTACGAGCAGTACTTC; cdr3_aa: CASSFGTAYEQYF
d_call: TRBD2; j_call: TRBJ2-3; v_call: TRBV28; clone_size: -; cdr3_nt: TGTGCCAGCAGTCCCCGGGGTAGCGGGGTCACAGATACGCAGTATTTT; cdr3_aa: CASSPRGSGVTDTQYF
d_call: -; j_call: TRBJ1-2; v_call: TRBV9; clone_size: -; cdr3_nt: TGTGCCAGCAGCGTAGCGGGGGGAGGTCTGGATGGCTACACCTTC; cdr3_aa: CASSVAGGGLDGYTF
d_call: -; j_call: TRBJ1-1; v_call: TRBV3-1/TRBV3-2; clone_size: -; cdr3_nt: TGTGCCAGCAGTCAGACCGGTGGAGGGGCGGGTACTGAAGCTTTCTTT; cdr3_aa: CASSQTGGGAGTEAFF
d_call: -; j_call: TRBJ2-1; v_call: TRBV5-1; clone_size: -; cdr3_nt: TGCGCCAGCAGCTTGGAAGCCGATTACAATGAGCAGTTCTTC; cdr3_aa: CASSLEADYNEQFF
d_call: TRBD1; j_call: TRBJ1-2; v_call: TRBV7-2; clone_size: once; cdr3_nt: TGTGCCAGCAGCCCGGACAGGGACTATGGCTACACCTTC; cdr3_aa: CASSPDRDYGYTF